This entry is about one TCR beta chain. The antigen remains unidentified. The data derive from a study of cytomegalovirus exposure and HLA in healthy donors. About the study: Genotyping showed about 80% of some 400 donors falling in the Caucasian-associated ancestry cluster.

General study points: Roughly even sequencing depth across donors was the assumption behind the presence/absence analyses.

PCR was performed using 60 Vbeta and 13 Jbeta primers. Data came from immunoSEQ multiplex PCR; TCRdb stores just in-frame clones and leaves some out. Of more than 100,000 clones listed, around 75% were seen once; the top ten hold around 2%. The TCR was taken from a man aged 30 to 39 in good health and CMV-seronegative. Specimen: PBMCs.

CDR3 coding DNA: TGTGCTAGTGGTTTGGTAGGTCGCGGAGGAAACTACGAGCAGTACTTC. Translating it yields CASGLVGRGGNYEQYF. The rearrangement links TRBV12-5 to TRBJ2-7; tentatively, D is TRBD2 (5 bases). CDR3 length: 16 residues. V dropped 0 bases and J dropped 3 bases, with 15 bases sitting between them. CDR1 is LGHNT and CDR2 is FRNRAP in the germline V gene.